The present TCR beta chain was sequenced within a study of PD-1 blockade in mismatch repair-deficient tumors. For the study at large: Enrolled about 2012-2017, patients had progressing, pretreated mismatch repair-deficient cancers of about a dozen types. Findings of the study overall: Rapid post-treatment expansion, then contraction, generally preceding radiologic response, marked tumor-resident clones.

Worth noting for this clone: The antigen remains unidentified.

Produced via immunoSEQ multiplex PCR; TCRdb's table is partial and in-frame only. The repertoire holds approximately 110,000 clones, with 60% to 85% as singletons. The TCR-sequenced patients were three responders to pembrolizumab. The sample in question was peripheral blood, obtained more than 58 weeks after starting pembrolizumab. The origin of this receptor is an adult with mismatch repair-deficient cancer.

CDR3 sequence: CSVIITGNYGYTF. For the CDR3, the DNA is TGCAGCGTTATAATAACTGGCAACTATGGCTACACCTTC. This chain links TRBV29-1 with TRBJ1-2; no firm D call. This CDR3 has 13 residues. Germline assignment: CDR1 SQVTM and CDR2 ANQGSEA. V was clipped by 5 bases and J by 2 bases, with 12 bases between them.